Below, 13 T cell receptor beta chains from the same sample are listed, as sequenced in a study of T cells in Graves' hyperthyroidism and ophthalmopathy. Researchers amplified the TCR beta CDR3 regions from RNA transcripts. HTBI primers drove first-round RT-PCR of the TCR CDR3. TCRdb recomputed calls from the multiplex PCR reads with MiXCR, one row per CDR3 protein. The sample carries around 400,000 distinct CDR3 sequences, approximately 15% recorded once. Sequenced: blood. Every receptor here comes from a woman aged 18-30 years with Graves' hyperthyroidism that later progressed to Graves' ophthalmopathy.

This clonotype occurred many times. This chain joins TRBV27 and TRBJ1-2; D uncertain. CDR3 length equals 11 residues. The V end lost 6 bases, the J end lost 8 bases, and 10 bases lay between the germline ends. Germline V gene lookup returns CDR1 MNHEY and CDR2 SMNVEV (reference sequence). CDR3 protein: CASRFAGGYTF. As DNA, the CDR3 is TGTGCCAGCAGATTTGCGGGAGGCTACACCTTC.

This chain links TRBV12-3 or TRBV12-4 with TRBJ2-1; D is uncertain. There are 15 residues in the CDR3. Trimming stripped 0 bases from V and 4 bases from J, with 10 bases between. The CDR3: CASSLALRLYNEQFF. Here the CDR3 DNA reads TGTGCCAGCAGTTTAGCGCTTAGACTTTACAATGAGCAGTTCTTC.

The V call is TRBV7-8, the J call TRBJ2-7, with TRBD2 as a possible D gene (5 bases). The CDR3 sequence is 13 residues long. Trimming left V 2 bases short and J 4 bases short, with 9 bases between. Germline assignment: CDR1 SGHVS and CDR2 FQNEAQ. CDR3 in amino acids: CASSLIGGYEQYF. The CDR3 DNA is TGTGCCAGCAGCTTAATAGGAGGATACGAGCAGTACTTC.

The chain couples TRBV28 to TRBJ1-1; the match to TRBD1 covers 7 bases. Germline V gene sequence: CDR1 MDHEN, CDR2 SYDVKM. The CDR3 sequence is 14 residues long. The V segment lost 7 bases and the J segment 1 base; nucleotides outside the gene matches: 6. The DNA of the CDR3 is TGTGCCAGCACCACCCAGGGGGAGAACACTGAAGCTTTCTTT. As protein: CASTTQGENTEAFF.

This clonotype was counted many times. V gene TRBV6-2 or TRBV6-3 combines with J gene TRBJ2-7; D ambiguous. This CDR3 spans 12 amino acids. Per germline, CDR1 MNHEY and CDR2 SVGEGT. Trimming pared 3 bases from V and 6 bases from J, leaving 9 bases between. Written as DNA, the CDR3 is TGTGCCAGCAGTTATGCCGGCCTCGAGCAGTACTTC. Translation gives CASSYAGLEQYF.

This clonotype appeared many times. CDR3 amino acids: CASSPRPTGTNEKLFF. The CDR3 DNA sequence: TGTGCCAGCTCACCACGGCCGACAGGGACGAATGAAAAACTGTTTTTT. The chain is built from TRBV18 and TRBJ1-4, with TRBD1 identical over 7 bases. The trim removed 1 base at V and 5 bases at J, leaving 7 bases unmatched. CDR1 KGHSH and CDR2 LQKENI come from the germline V gene. There are 16 residues in the CDR3.

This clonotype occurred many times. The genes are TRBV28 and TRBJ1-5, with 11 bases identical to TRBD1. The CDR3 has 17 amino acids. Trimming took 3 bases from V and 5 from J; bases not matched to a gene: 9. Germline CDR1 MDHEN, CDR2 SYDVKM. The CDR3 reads CASSLEGQGGLDQPQHF. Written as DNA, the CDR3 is TGTGCCAGCAGTTTGGAGGGACAGGGGGGGTTGGATCAGCCCCAGCATTTT.

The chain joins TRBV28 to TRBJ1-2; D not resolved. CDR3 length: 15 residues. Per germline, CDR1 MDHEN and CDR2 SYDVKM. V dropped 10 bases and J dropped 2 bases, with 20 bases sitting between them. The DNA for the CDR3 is TGTGCCATCCACCACATAGGGCGGAGGAACTATGGCTACACCTTC. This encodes CAIHHIGRRNYGYTF.

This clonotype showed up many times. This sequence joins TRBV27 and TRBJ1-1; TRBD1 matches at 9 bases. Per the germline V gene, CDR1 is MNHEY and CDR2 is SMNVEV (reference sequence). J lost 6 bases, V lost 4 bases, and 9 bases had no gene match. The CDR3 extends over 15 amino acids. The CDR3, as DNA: TGTGCCAGCAGTTCTCCCGGGACAGGGAGGCCTGAAGCTTTCTTT. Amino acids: CASSSPGTGRPEAFF.

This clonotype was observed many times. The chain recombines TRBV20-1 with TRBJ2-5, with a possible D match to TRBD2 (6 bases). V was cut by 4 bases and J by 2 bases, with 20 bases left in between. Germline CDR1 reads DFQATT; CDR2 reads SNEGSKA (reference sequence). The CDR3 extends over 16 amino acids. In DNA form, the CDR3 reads TGCAGTGCTACACTCTTTCCCGGGACTTTACAAGAGACCCAGTACTTC. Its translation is CSATLFPGTLQETQYF.

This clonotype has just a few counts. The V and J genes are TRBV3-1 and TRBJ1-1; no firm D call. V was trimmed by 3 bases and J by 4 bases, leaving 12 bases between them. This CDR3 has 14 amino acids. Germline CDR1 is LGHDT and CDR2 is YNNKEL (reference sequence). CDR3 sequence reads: CASSQEGMSTEAFF. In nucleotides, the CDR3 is TGTGCCAGCAGCCAGGAGGGTATGAGCACTGAAGCTTTCTTT. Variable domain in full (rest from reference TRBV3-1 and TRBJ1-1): DTAVSQTPKYLVTQMGNDKSIKCEQNLGHDTMYWYKQDSKKFLKIMFSYNNKELIINETVPNRFSPKSPDKAHLNLHINSLELGDSAVYFCASSQEGMSTEAFFGQGTRLTVV.

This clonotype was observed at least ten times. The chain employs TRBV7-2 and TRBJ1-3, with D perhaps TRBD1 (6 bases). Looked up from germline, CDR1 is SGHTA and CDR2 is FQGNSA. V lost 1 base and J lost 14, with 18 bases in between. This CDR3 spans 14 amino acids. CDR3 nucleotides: TGTGCCAGCAGCTTAGACACAAGGACAGAACTGGTATATTTT. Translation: CASSLDTRTELVYF.

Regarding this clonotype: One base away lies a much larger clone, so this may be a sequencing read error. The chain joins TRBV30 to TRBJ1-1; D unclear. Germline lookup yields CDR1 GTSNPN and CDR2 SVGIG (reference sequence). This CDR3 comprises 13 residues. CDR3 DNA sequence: TGTGCCCGGAGACGACTAGAGAACACTGAAGCTTTCTTT. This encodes CARRRLENTEAFF.